Presented here are 29 T cell receptor beta chains from one specimen sequenced in a study of blood T cell repertoires in COVID-19. Assay used: immunoSEQ multiplex PCR; TCRdb lists only in-frame clones, some missing. Of about 60,000 clones in the sample, 75% to 95% were seen once. Sequencing input: peripheral blood. The receptor source for this set is a human donor with active COVID-19. The donor label of this sample is uncertain.

J is TRBJ2-7 and V is TRBV4-1; tentatively, D is TRBD2 (6 bases). The CDR3 sequence is 17 residues long. V lost 2 bases and J 0 bases, leaving 17 bases between the germline ends. Germline values: CDR1 MGHRA, CDR2 YSYEKL. The CDR3 region has the DNA TGCGCCAGCAGCCAATCCGATCTGGCGGGATTCTCCTACGAGCAGTACTTC. Protein product: CASSQSDLAGFSYEQYF.

The J gene is TRBJ2-1, the V gene TRBV7-8; a weak D match, TRBD1 (5 bases). Trimming cost V 3 bases and J 2 bases, with 11 bases left between them. The CDR3 length is 15 residues. Looked up from germline, CDR1 is SGHVS and CDR2 is FQNEAQ. CDR3 nucleotide sequence: TGTGCCAGCAGCTTCCCCAGGGCACCCTACAATGAGCAGTTCTTC. Its protein product is CASSFPRAPYNEQFF.

This chain connects TRBV9 to TRBJ2-7; TRBD1 agrees at 10 bases. Trimming removed 3 bases from V and 5 bases from J; junction bases left unmatched: 2. CDR3 length: 13 amino acids. CDR1 is SGDLS and CDR2 is YYNGEE in the germline V gene. CDR3 loop: CASSAGTGDEQYV. The CDR3 DNA sequence: TGTGCCAGCAGCGCCGGGACAGGGGACGAGCAGTACGTC.

V and J are TRBV7-2 and TRBJ2-1; 8 nucleotides align to TRBD2. V lost 5 bases, J lost 6 bases, and 12 bases stayed unmatched. The CDR3 consists of 16 residues. The germline gives CDR1 SGHTA, CDR2 FQGNSA. This CDR3 is CASSPGGGLHFNEQFF. The CDR3 DNA follows: TGTGCCAGCAGCCCCGGCGGGGGGCTTCATTTCAATGAGCAGTTCTTC.

CDR3 DNA sequence: TGCGCCAGCAGCTTGGCGGCGGCTACAATGCAGCAGTTCTTC. Its translation: CASSLAAATMQQFF. V and J are TRBV5-1 and TRBJ2-1; the D is unclear. The CDR3 has 14 residues. CDR1 and CDR2 (germline): SGHRS, YFSETQ. V gave up 0 bases and J gave up 11 bases, with 15 bases separating them.

The chain employs TRBV28 and TRBJ2-2, with D tentatively TRBD1 (5 bases). The CDR3 contains 14 residues. Germline CDR1 and CDR2: MDHEN and SYDVKM. V lost 3 bases and J lost 7, with 12 bases in between. CDR3 bases: TGTGCCAGCAGTTTCTCAGGGTATGACGGGGAGCTGTTTTTT. It is translated as CASSFSGYDGELFF.

In this sample, this clone turned up once. This chain links TRBV7-9 with TRBJ2-7, with 9 positions matching TRBD1. CDR1 SEHNR and CDR2 FQNEAQ come from the germline V gene (reference sequence). J lost 5 bases, V lost 5 bases, and 4 bases had no gene match. The CDR3 extends over 13 amino acids. CDR3 region: CASSPTGGNEQYV. In DNA form, the CDR3 reads TGTGCCAGCAGCCCTACAGGGGGCAACGAGCAGTACGTC.

V gene TRBV25-1 combines with J gene TRBJ1-1; no clear D. The germline V and J ends were trimmed by 5 bases and 0 bases, with 7 bases remaining between them. This CDR3 is 13 amino acids long. CDR1 is MGHDK and CDR2 is SYGVNS in the germline V gene. The CDR3 loop reads CASSQEVNTEAFF. CDR3 nucleotides: TGTGCCAGCAGTCAAGAGGTGAACACTGAAGCTTTCTTT. The full variable domain, completed using reference TRBV25-1 and TRBJ1-1, is EADIYQTPRYLVIGTGKKITLECSQTMGHDKMYWYQQDPGMELHLIHYSYGVNSTEKGDLSSESTVSRIRTEHFPLTLESARPSHTSQYLCASSQEVNTEAFFGQGTRLTVV.

The chain combines TRBV12-5 with TRBJ2-1; 7 bases agree with TRBD2. CDR1 is LGHNT and CDR2 is FRNRAP in the germline V gene. The CDR3 is made up of 15 amino acids. The ends lost 1 base at V and 2 bases at J; junction bases unmatched: 2. CDR3: CASGLGGGAYNEQFF. The CDR3 coding sequence is TGTGCTAGTGGTTTGGGCGGGGGAGCCTACAATGAGCAGTTCTTC.

This clone was counted a single time. The V call is TRBV5-1, the J call TRBJ1-1; 10 nucleotides match TRBD1. With 4 bases clipped from V and 0 bases from J, the junction kept 9 bases outside the gene matches. This CDR3 is 17 amino acids long. Germline lookup yields CDR1 SGHRS and CDR2 YFSETQ. CDR3 in amino acids: CASSLGQGVTLNTEAFF. The DNA of the CDR3 is TGCGCCAGCAGCCTAGGACAGGGGGTAACCCTGAACACTGAAGCTTTCTTT.

The chain carries TRBV7-2 and TRBJ2-7; 7 bases line up with TRBD1. The trim removed 0 bases at V and 4 bases at J, leaving 6 bases unmatched. The CDR3 is 15 amino acids. The germline gives CDR1 SGHTA, CDR2 FQGNSA. For the CDR3, the DNA is TGTGCCAGCAGCTTAGCCAGGGCAGGGGGTTACGAGCAGTACGTC. This sequence encodes CASSLARAGGYEQYV.

The count of this clone is one. This chain connects TRBV12-3 or TRBV12-4 to TRBJ2-3; the D is unclear. The V end was cut by 5 bases, the J end by 8 bases, with 14 bases between. There are 13 residues in the CDR3. The CDR3 DNA is TGTGCCAGCAGTCCGATGAGTGGTGCTACGCAGTATTTT. Translating gives CASSPMSGATQYF.

CDR3 bases: TGTGCCAGCAGCAAAGCGTCAAGGACAGGGGGGTACGAGCAGTACTTC. It codes for CASSKASRTGGYEQYF. The J gene is TRBJ2-7, the V gene TRBV21-1; the table's D call TRBD1 went unverified against the DNA. TRBV21-1 represents a pseudogene. The CDR3 length is 16 residues.

J is TRBJ2-1 and V is TRBV2, with D uncertain. V was shortened by 4 bases and J by 0 bases, with 10 bases between the two germline ends. CDR3 length: 15 amino acids. Germline CDR1 reads SNHLY; CDR2 reads FYNNEI. CDR3 amino acids: CASSVGRNSYNEQFF. DNA of the CDR3: TGTGCCAGCAGTGTGGGCCGGAACTCCTACAATGAGCAGTTCTTC.

The rearrangement uses TRBV5-6 and TRBJ2-7, with TRBD2 matching over 9 bases. V shed 4 bases, J shed 2 bases, and the junction held 4 bases outside the gene matches. Looked up from germline, CDR1 is SGHDT and CDR2 is YYEEEE. This CDR3 has 14 amino acids. CDR3 sequence (DNA): TGTGCCAGCAGCGCTAGCGGGGCAACCTACGAGCAGTACTTC. Translation gives CASSASGATYEQYF.

This clone turned up a few times. This chain connects TRBV28 to TRBJ1-2; 8 bases are a match to TRBD1. This CDR3 has 14 residues. CDR1 is MDHEN, CDR2 SYDVKM, per germline. The junction had 3 bases not matched to a gene; V was cut back by 3 bases and J by 3 bases. The CDR3 region has the DNA TGTGCCAGCAGTTTCCGGGACAGGTACTATGGCTACACCTTC. Translated: CASSFRDRYYGYTF.

The genes are TRBV3-1 (or the pseudogene TRBV3-2) and TRBJ1-1; D gene uncertain. V was clipped by 0 bases and J by 3 bases, with 11 bases between them. Germline V gene lookup returns CDR1 LGHDT and CDR2 YNNKEL (reference sequence). The CDR3 covers 15 residues. The CDR3 protein is CASSQDWSDYTEAFF. CDR3 coding DNA: TGTGCCAGCAGCCAAGATTGGTCCGACTACACTGAAGCTTTCTTT.

CDR3 in DNA: TGTGCCAGCAGCCCTCACAGAAATTCACCCCTCCACTTT. Translation gives CASSPHRNSPLHF. V usage is TRBV7-2 and J usage is TRBJ1-6; D gene unclear. Germline V CDR1 and CDR2: SGHTA, FQGNSA. Trimming took off 5 bases at V and 7 bases at J, with 9 bases between the two ends. The CDR3 spans 13 residues.

The CDR3 protein is CASSLLPVPYEQYF. CDR3 bases: TGCGCCAGCAGCTTGCTCCCAGTCCCTTACGAGCAGTACTTC. The V gene is TRBV5-1, the J gene TRBJ2-7; D remains unclear. Germline-derived CDR1 and CDR2 are SGHRS and YFSETQ. This CDR3 comprises 14 residues. The V end was cut by 1 base, the J end by 4 bases, with 12 bases between.

The chain has TRBV2 and TRBJ1-1; D is possibly TRBD1 (6 bases). Germline-derived CDR1 and CDR2 are SNHLY and FYNNEI. The CDR3 loop spans 16 amino acids. V was shortened by 5 bases and J by 1 base, with 17 bases between the two germline ends. CDR3 amino acids: CASSPRGGHGNTEAFF. CDR3 DNA: TGTGCCAGCAGTCCCCGCGGGGGGCACGGGAACACTGAAGCTTTCTTT.

J is TRBJ2-7 and V is TRBV7-2, with 9 bases lining up with TRBD2. The CDR3 consists of 15 residues. The J segment lost 0 bases and the V segment lost 6 bases, leaving 6 bases of the junction unmatched. Per the germline V gene, CDR1 is SGHTA and CDR2 is FQGNSA. The CDR3 region is CASSHSGGLSYEQYV. The CDR3 DNA follows: TGTGCCAGCAGTCATAGCGGGGGCCTCTCCTACGAGCAGTACGTC.

This clone has just a few counts. J is TRBJ2-7 and V is TRBV7-9; possibly TRBD1 for D (6 bases). The germline V gene encodes CDR1 SEHNR and CDR2 FQNEAQ (reference sequence). V was trimmed by 1 base and J by 6 bases, leaving 10 bases between them. The CDR3 length is 13 residues. The CDR3 is CASSLGQVVEQYV. CDR3 DNA sequence: TGTGCCAGCAGCTTAGGACAGGTGGTCGAGCAGTACGTC.

The chain uses TRBV2 and TRBJ2-2; D is ambiguous. The CDR3 covers 15 residues. Germline loops: CDR1 SNHLY, CDR2 FYNNEI. Trimming removed 8 bases from V and 6 bases from J, with 19 bases in between. The CDR3 is CASCYSFLGAGELFF. The CDR3 bases are TGTGCCAGCTGTTACTCTTTTTTGGGCGCCGGGGAGCTGTTTTTT.

The chain links TRBV2 to TRBJ2-7, with D hard to call. CDR1 is SNHLY, CDR2 FYNNEI, per germline. Trimming shortened V by 2 bases and J by 6 bases, and 8 bases separated the two germline ends. This CDR3 region has 12 residues. CDR3 DNA: TGTGCCAGCAGTGAACTGTCGGTCGAGCAGTACGTC. It codes for CASSELSVEQYV.

The V call is TRBV19, the J call TRBJ2-3, with 7 bases that match TRBD1. V shed 5 bases, J shed 0 bases, and the junction held 5 bases outside the gene matches. The CDR3 is 15 amino acids. Germline CDR1 reads LNHDA; CDR2 reads SQIVND (reference sequence). CDR3 amino acids: CASSPDRVSTDTQYF. As DNA, the CDR3 is TGTGCCAGTAGTCCAGACAGGGTGAGCACAGATACGCAGTATTTT.

Only one count was recorded for this clone. The V and J genes are TRBV18 and TRBJ1-1, with 9 bases identical to TRBD1. The germline CDR1 and CDR2 sequences are KGHSH and LQKENI. Germline trimming cut 2 bases from V and 5 bases from J; bases unmatched to any gene: 6. This CDR3 spans 15 amino acids. DNA of the CDR3: TGTGCCAGCTCACCAACAGGGGGCGCATTTACTGAAGCTTTCTTT. As protein: CASSPTGGAFTEAFF. The full variable domain, completed using reference TRBV18 and TRBJ1-1, is NAGVMQNPRHLVRRRGQEARLRCSPMKGHSHVYWYRQLPEEGLKFMVYLQKENIIDESGMPKERFSAEFPKEGPSILRIQQVVRGDSAAYFCASSPTGGAFTEAFFGQGTRLTVV.

Regarding this clone: The same CDR3 can be traced to other DNA sequences in this sample. The chain employs TRBV11-2 and TRBJ2-7; 10 nucleotides line up with TRBD2. The germline V gene has CDR1 SGHAT and CDR2 FQNNGV. The ends lost 5 bases at V and 2 bases at J; junction bases unmatched: 6. The CDR3 extends over 15 amino acids. The CDR3 region is CASSPGSGRAYEQYF. CDR3 bases: TGTGCCAGCAGCCCAGGGAGCGGGAGGGCCTACGAGCAGTACTTC.

The chain employs TRBV14 and TRBJ2-3; 8 bases align to TRBD2. Trimming removed 4 bases from V and 6 bases from J; junction bases left unmatched: 12. This CDR3 spans 16 amino acids. Germline loops: CDR1 SGHDN, CDR2 FVKESK. CDR3 in amino acids: CASSRDSGARRDTQYF. Written as DNA, the CDR3 is TGTGCCAGCAGCCGGGATAGCGGGGCCCGGCGGGATACGCAGTATTTT. The full variable domain, rest sourced from reference TRBV14 and TRBJ2-3, is EAGVTQFPSHSVIEKGQTVTLRCDPISGHDNLYWYRRVMGKEIKFLLHFVKESKQDESGMPNNRFLAERTGGTYSTLKVQPAELEDSGVYFCASSRDSGARRDTQYFGPGTRLTVL.

V gene TRBV20-1 combines with J gene TRBJ1-6, with D possibly TRBD1 on 5 matching bases. This CDR3 comprises 14 residues. Germline lookup yields CDR1 DFQATT and CDR2 SNEGSKA (reference sequence). The V end was cut by 3 bases, the J end by 8 bases, with 14 bases between. The CDR3 here is CSASEQGNHSPLHF. For the CDR3, the DNA is TGCAGTGCTAGTGAGCAGGGAAACCATTCACCCCTCCACTTT.